This TCR beta chain appears in the sequencing data of a study of Ad26.COV2.S vaccination and SARS-CoV-2 variants. The CDR3 is 13 residues long. Germline CDR1 MGHDK, CDR2 SYGVNS. V was shortened by 2 bases and J by 2 bases, with 6 bases between the two germline ends. Repertoires were generated with immunoSEQ multiplex PCR, while TCRdb's copy carries only in-frame clones and drops some. Among hundreds of thousands of clones listed, around 90% were seen once. Treatment defined: around 19 received Ad26.COV2.S at low or high dose, single or two shots; 5 received placebo; per-sample allocation not given. It was on day 63 after the first vaccine or placebo injection that samples were taken.

The receptor's source is a person between 18 and 59 years old who received the Ad26.COV2.S COVID-19 vaccine or a placebo. The rearrangement uses TRBV25-1 and TRBJ1-2, with D perhaps matching TRBD1 (5 bases). Sequencing was performed on peripheral blood, taken in a trial of Ad26.COV2.S vaccine versus placebo. The chain's CDR3 is CASSERGNYGYTF. The CDR3 DNA reads as TGTGCCAGCAGTGAACGGGGGAACTATGGCTACACCTTC.